This TCR beta chain was sequenced for a study of cytomegalovirus exposure and HLA in healthy donors. A note on this clone: Its antigen is not known.

The protocol was immunoSEQ multiplex PCR, while the TCRdb copy is restricted to in-frame clones and leaves out a portion. This table has some 260,000 clones, less than 90% appearing once. Trimming pared 5 bases from V and 1 base from J, leaving 11 bases between. This CDR3 is 14 amino acids long. Germline values: CDR1 MNHEY, CDR2 SVGAGI. General study points: According to the study, some 160 TCR beta chains were cytomegalovirus-associated. Published work reported that the classifier diagnosed cytomegalovirus status with high specificity and sensitivity. First-cohort TCR clusters were later found to tend to co-occur in the roughly 130 validation repertoires.

The study drew the donors from its approximately 110-subject validation cohort, separate from the approximately 700-subject first cohort. Specimen: PBMCs. The chain couples TRBV6-5 to TRBJ1-2, with no clear D. The TCR comes from a young man in good health and CMV-seropositive. This CDR3 is CASSPIWSNYGYTF. The DNA of the CDR3 is TGTGCCAGCAGTCCGATTTGGAGTAACTATGGCTACACCTTC.